These 14 T cell receptor beta chains share one sample of origin, sequenced in a study of blood T cell repertoires in COVID-19. Method: immunoSEQ multiplex PCR; TCRdb's copy keeps in-frame clones and lacks some. The data show roughly 190,000 clones, roughly nine tenths seen once. Source material: peripheral blood. Receptor source: a man between 60 and 75 years old with active or convalescent COVID-19.

This clone has just a few counts. The chain employs TRBV7-9 and TRBJ2-3; D gene uncertain. The germline V and J ends were trimmed by 5 bases and 0 bases, with 9 bases remaining between them. CDR1 is SEHNR, CDR2 FQNEAQ, per germline (reference sequence). The CDR3 covers 14 residues. The CDR3 bases are TGTGCCAGCAGCCCCGCGAGGAGCACAGATACGCAGTATTTT. As protein: CASSPARSTDTQYF.

The chain recombines TRBV4-2 with TRBJ2-7; weak D call: TRBD2 (5 bases). The CDR3 spans 16 residues. Germline CDR1 reads LGHNA; CDR2 reads YNFKEQ. With 4 bases removed from V and 2 bases from J, the gap between germline ends came to 18 bases. As DNA, the CDR3 is TGTGCCAGCAGCCCATCCCTAGCTCCGAGTCCCTACGAGCAGTACTTC. Translating gives CASSPSLAPSPYEQYF.

This chain links TRBV5-1 with TRBJ2-1; 12 bases are shared with TRBD2. Per the germline V gene, CDR1 is SGHRS and CDR2 is YFSETQ. The junction had 9 bases not matched to a gene; V was cut back by 4 bases and J by 4 bases. This CDR3 spans 17 amino acids. CDR3 in DNA: TGCGCCAGCAGCAAAAACCTAGCGGGGGGGTCATACAATGAGCAGTTCTTC. It translates to CASSKNLAGGSYNEQFF.

The V gene is TRBV5-1, the J gene TRBJ2-1, with TRBD2 matching 7 bases. With V trimmed by 1 base and J by 4 bases, 5 bases remained unmatched. Germline V gene lookup returns CDR1 SGHRS and CDR2 YFSETQ. There are 15 residues in the CDR3. CDR3 coding DNA: TGCGCCAGCAGCTTGAGAAGCGGGGATTACAATGAGCAGTTCTTC. As protein: CASSLRSGDYNEQFF.

The chain recombines TRBV6-1 with TRBJ2-3; 11 positions match TRBD2. The CDR3 extends over 17 amino acids. V dropped 4 bases and J dropped 4; count of bases not matched to a gene: 10. CDR1 is MNHNS, CDR2 SASEGT, per germline. The CDR3 protein is CASSVTGTSGSADTQYF. The CDR3 DNA is TGTGCCAGCAGTGTGACCGGGACTAGCGGCTCGGCAGATACGCAGTATTTT.

The chain recombines TRBV5-1 with TRBJ1-1, with 7 bases aligning to TRBD1. Trimming removed 4 bases from V and 0 bases from J; junction bases left unmatched: 3. The CDR3 extends over 14 amino acids. Per germline, CDR1 SGHRS and CDR2 YFSETQ. The CDR3 coding sequence is TGCGCCAGCAGCCAAGGGGGCTTGAACACTGAAGCTTTCTTT. The encoded protein is CASSQGGLNTEAFF.

This clone was observed once. The junction departs from the called germline gene at one end, perhaps through a read error. This chain joins TRBV20-1 and TRBJ2-7, with D possibly being TRBD1 (5 bases). Germline loops: CDR1 DFQATT, CDR2 SNEGSKA (reference sequence). There are 11 residues in the CDR3. CDR3 nucleotides: TGTTCGGCAGGGAAGACGGACGAGCAGTACTTC. Translation: CSAGKTDEQYF.

V gene TRBV7-2 combines with J gene TRBJ1-4, with D unresolved. The CDR3 covers 16 residues. The germline V and J ends were trimmed by 5 bases and 10 bases, with 23 bases remaining between them. Germline V gene lookup returns CDR1 SGHTA and CDR2 FQGNSA. Here the CDR3 DNA reads TGTGCCAGCAGCCCTGATAATAGACACGGATCTTCAAAACTGTTTTTT. Amino acids: CASSPDNRHGSSKLFF.

This clone occurred a few times. The gene calls are TRBV27 and TRBJ1-2; TRBD1 matches 11 bases. After removal of 6 bases from V and 3 bases from J, the junction contained 12 bases not matched to a gene. The CDR3 is 17 residues long. The germline V gene encodes CDR1 MNHEY and CDR2 SMNVEV (reference sequence). The CDR3 here is CASSPGQGATSYYGYTF. CDR3 bases: TGTGCCAGCAGCCCTGGACAGGGGGCGACGTCGTACTATGGCTACACCTTC.

The chain is built from TRBV19 and TRBJ1-5; TRBD1 aligns across 7 bases. Germline CDR1 is LNHDA and CDR2 is SQIVND (reference sequence). The CDR3 is made up of 15 amino acids. Trimming took 3 bases from V and 6 from J; bases not matched to a gene: 8. CDR3 in amino acids: CASSIDREGGQPQHF. CDR3 nucleotides: TGTGCCAGTAGTATTGACAGGGAAGGGGGTCAGCCCCAGCATTTT.

The chain carries TRBV2 and TRBJ2-1, with TRBD1 matching 8 bases. Germline V CDR1 and CDR2: SNHLY, FYNNEI. The CDR3 sequence is 15 residues long. Germline trimming cut 4 bases from V and 0 bases from J; bases unmatched to any gene: 2. CDR3 amino acids: CASSADRGSYNEQFF. Here the CDR3 DNA reads TGTGCCAGCAGTGCAGACAGGGGCTCCTACAATGAGCAGTTCTTC. Together with reference TRBV2 and TRBJ2-1, the CDR3 gives the full variable domain: EPEVTQTPSHQVTQMGQEVILRCVPISNHLYFYWYRQILGQKVEFLVSFYNNEISEKSEIFDDQFSVERPDGSNFTLKIRSTKLEDSAMYFCASSADRGSYNEQFFGPGTRLTVL.

To note about this clone: One end of the junction is discordant with germline, which a read error may explain. J is TRBJ1-4 and V is TRBV6-8; D may be TRBD1 (5 bases). This CDR3 comprises 17 residues. Looked up from germline, CDR1 is MNHGY and CDR2 is SAAAGT. CDR3 nucleotides: TGTGCCAGCTTTCACCCCCCTAAGCAGGGTACTAAGGAAAAACTGTTTTTT. Protein sequence: CASFHPPKQGTKEKLFF.

This clone came up once. The rearrangement uses TRBV6-4 and TRBJ2-3; 12 nucleotides match TRBD2. This CDR3 region has 14 residues. Per germline, CDR1 MRHNA and CDR2 SNTAGT. V trimming: 8 bases; J trimming: 5 bases; junction bases outside the gene matches: 5. CDR3 nucleotide sequence: TGTGCCAGCTCTAGCGGGGGGGCTGGAGATACGCAGTATTTT. Translated, it gives CASSSGGAGDTQYF.

V gene TRBV24-1 combines with J gene TRBJ2-6, with TRBD1 matching 9 bases. Unmatched junction bases numbered 0, after V lost 5 bases and J lost 2 bases. The germline V gene encodes CDR1 KGHDR and CDR2 SFDVKD. The CDR3 is 15 residues long. CDR3 sequence (DNA): TGTGCCACCAGTGGACAGGGGGCTGGGGCCAACGTCCTGACTTTC. It specifies CATSGQGAGANVLTF.